This T cell receptor (beta chain) is from a study of T cells after somatic rescue of genetic block. Method: immunoSEQ multiplex PCR; TCRdb's copy keeps in-frame clones and lacks some. Of about 88,000 clones listed, 80% to 90% are singletons. The CDR3 totals 12 residues. V was cut by 5 bases and J by 4 bases, with 7 bases left in between. Germline CDR1 is MNHEY and CDR2 is SMNVEV (reference sequence). This clone was observed a single time. The specimen was peripheral blood mononuclear cells (PBMCs). The clonotype originates from a woman between 18 and 29 years old. J is TRBJ2-3 and V is TRBV27, with D unresolved. For the CDR3, the DNA is TGTGCCAGCAGTCATGGGGCAGATACGCAGTATTTT. Translating it yields CASSHGADTQYF.